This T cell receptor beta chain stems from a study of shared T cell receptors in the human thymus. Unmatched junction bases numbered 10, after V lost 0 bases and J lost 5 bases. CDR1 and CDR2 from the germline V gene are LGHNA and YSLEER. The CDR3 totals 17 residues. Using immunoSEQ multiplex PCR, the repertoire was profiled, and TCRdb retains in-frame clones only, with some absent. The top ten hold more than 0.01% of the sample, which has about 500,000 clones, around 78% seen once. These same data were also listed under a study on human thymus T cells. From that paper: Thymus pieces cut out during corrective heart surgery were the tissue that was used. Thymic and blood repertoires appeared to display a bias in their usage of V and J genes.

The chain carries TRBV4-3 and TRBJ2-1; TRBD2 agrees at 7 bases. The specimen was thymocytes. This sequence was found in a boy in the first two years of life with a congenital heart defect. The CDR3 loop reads CASSQDKKLAPNNEQFF. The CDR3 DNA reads TGCGCCAGCAGCCAAGATAAAAAACTAGCGCCCAACAATGAGCAGTTCTTC.